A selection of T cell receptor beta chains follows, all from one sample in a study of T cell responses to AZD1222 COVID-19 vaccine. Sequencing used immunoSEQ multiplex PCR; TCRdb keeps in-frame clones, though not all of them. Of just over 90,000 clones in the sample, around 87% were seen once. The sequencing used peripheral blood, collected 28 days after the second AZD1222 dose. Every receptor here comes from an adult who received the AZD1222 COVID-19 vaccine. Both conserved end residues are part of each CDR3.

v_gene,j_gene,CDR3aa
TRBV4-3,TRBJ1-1,CASSRNTYGSRGSEAFF
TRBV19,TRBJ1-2,CASTTRTGYVYGYTF
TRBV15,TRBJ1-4,CATSRDLGGNGNEKLFF
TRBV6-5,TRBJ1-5,CASNGDESNQPQHF
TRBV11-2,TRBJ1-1,CASSSPVPAAFF
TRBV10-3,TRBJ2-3,CAISEMTWDTQYF
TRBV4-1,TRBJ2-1,CASSPSGRQRGNEQFF
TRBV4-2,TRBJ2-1,CASSQGTSGSYNEQFF
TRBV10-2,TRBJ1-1,CASSVEGNTEAFF
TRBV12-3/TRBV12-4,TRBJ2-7,CASSNMGTYEQYF
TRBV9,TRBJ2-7,CASSGGGTQGWQYF
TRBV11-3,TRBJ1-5,CASRGRQGVNQPQHF
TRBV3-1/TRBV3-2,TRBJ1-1,CASSLQEDTEAFF
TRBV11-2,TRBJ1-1,CASSLGNMNTEAFF
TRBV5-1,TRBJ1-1,CASSSGTGGTEAFF
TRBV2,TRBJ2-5,CASTPQETQYF
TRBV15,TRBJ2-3,CATSRAGTGRADTQYF
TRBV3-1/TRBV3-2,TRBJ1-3,CASSQGGGSGNTIYF
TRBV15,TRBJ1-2,CATSRDRGSYGYTF
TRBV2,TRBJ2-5,CASRRNQETQYF
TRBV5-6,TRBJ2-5,CASSTDRGGTQYF
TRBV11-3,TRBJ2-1,CASSLSGATGNEQFF
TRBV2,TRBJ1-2,CASRIQGNYGYTF
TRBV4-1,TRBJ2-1,CASSQPRERSYNEQFF
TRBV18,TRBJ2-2,CASSPPDTGELFF
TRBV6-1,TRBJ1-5,CASSEASHNQPQHF
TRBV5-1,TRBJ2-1,CASSLVPGHYTYNEQFF
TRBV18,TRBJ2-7,CASSTSRDRSYEQYF
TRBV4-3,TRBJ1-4,CASSQGAATNEKLFF
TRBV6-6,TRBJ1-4,CASTQGGGGRKLFF
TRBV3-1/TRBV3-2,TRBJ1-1,CASSSVNTEAFF
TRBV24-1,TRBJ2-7,CATRGQSSYEQYF
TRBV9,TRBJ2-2,CASSEGTTNTGELFF
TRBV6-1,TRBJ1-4,CASSDSGYTAYRDSEKLFF
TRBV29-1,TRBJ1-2,CSALQKNYGYTF
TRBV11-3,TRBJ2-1,CASSLGGGTYNEQFF
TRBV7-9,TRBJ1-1,CASSWGAANTEAFF
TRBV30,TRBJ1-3,CAWSPPSSSGNTIYF
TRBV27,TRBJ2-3,CASSSPLGTDTQYF
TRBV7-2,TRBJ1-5,CASSLGGIRYSNQPQHF
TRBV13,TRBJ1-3,CASSFGSGNTIYF
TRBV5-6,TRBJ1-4,CASSDGTANEKLFF
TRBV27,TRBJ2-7,CASSSRQIGLSYEQYF
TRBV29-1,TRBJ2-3,CSVRTGAGTDTQYF
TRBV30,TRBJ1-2,CAWSGTGRGYTF